Listed below are T cell receptor beta chains from one sample, sequenced in a study of T cell repertoires in cytomegalovirus infection. One entry per CDR3 protein, called by TCRdb with MiXCR from the reads. The sample lists around 450,000 distinct CDR3 sequences, approximately 33% occurring once. Specimen: PBMCs. These receptors originate from a human donor in good health (CMV status not recorded). Some clones in this sample may be carry-over from other donors' samples. CDR3s include the opening cysteine and the closing phenylalanine or tryptophan. Fields, in order: CDR3 protein, CDR3 DNA, D gene, J gene, clone size, V gene. The D gene is left open where the match is weak. Where a row states a size, it is once, few, many or the class of an expanded clone; other rows omit it.

cdr3_aa: CASSYGQTMNTEAFF
cdr3_nt: TGTGCCAGCAGCTACGGACAGACCATGAACACTGAAGCTTTCTTT
d_call: .
j_call: TRBJ1-1
clone_size: few
v_call: TRBV6-2/TRBV6-3

cdr3_aa: CSAPGDRYGYTF
cdr3_nt: TGCAGTGCCCCGGGAGACCGTTATGGCTACACCTTC
d_call: .
j_call: TRBJ1-2
clone_size: few
v_call: TRBV20-1

cdr3_aa: CASSVGGDIGDTQYF
cdr3_nt: TGTGCCAGCAGCGTGGGGGGGGACATCGGGGATACGCAGTATTTT
d_call: .
j_call: TRBJ2-3
clone_size: few
v_call: TRBV9

cdr3_aa: CSVAWLAGGGRTDTQYF
cdr3_nt: TGCAGCGTTGCGTGGCTAGCGGGGGGGGGCCGCACAGATACGCAGTATTTT
d_call: TRBD2
j_call: TRBJ2-3
clone_size: few
v_call: TRBV29-1

cdr3_aa: CASSRGGEKLFF
cdr3_nt: TGTGCCAGCAGCCGAGGCGGGGAAAAACTGTTTTTT
d_call: .
j_call: TRBJ1-4
clone_size: .
v_call: TRBV7-9

cdr3_aa: CASSSKGLPTEAFF
cdr3_nt: TGTGCCAGTAGTAGCAAGGGGCTCCCAACTGAAGCTTTCTTT
d_call: .
j_call: TRBJ1-1
clone_size: .
v_call: TRBV19

cdr3_aa: CASSQGTGLAGGHNEQFF
cdr3_nt: TGCGCCAGCAGCCAAGGGACAGGGCTAGCGGGGGGTCACAATGAGCAGTTCTTC
d_call: TRBD2
j_call: TRBJ2-1
clone_size: .
v_call: TRBV4-3

cdr3_aa: CASSQERTGPYEQYF
cdr3_nt: TGCGCCAGCAGCCAAGAAAGAACAGGTCCCTACGAGCAGTACTTC
d_call: .
j_call: TRBJ2-7
clone_size: many
v_call: TRBV4-1

cdr3_aa: CSAGGESNYGYTF
cdr3_nt: TGCAGTGCTGGCGGGGAGTCTAACTATGGCTACACCTTC
d_call: .
j_call: TRBJ1-2
clone_size: .
v_call: TRBV20-1

cdr3_aa: CASSQAGSASNEQYF
cdr3_nt: TGCGCCAGCAGCCAAGCGGGGTCCGCTTCGAACGAGCAGTACTTC
d_call: .
j_call: TRBJ2-7
clone_size: few
v_call: TRBV4-3

cdr3_aa: CASSQDSSSGANVLTF
cdr3_nt: TGCGCCAGCAGCCAAGATAGCAGCTCTGGGGCCAACGTCCTGACTTTC
d_call: .
j_call: TRBJ2-6
clone_size: few
v_call: TRBV4-3

cdr3_aa: CASRDRFNQPQHF
cdr3_nt: TGTGCCAGCAGGGACAGATTCAATCAGCCCCAGCATTTT
d_call: .
j_call: TRBJ1-5
clone_size: .
v_call: TRBV6-4

cdr3_aa: CASSYRPIAGAGAFF
cdr3_nt: TGTGCCAGCAGTTACCGCCCCATAGCAGGGGCGGGGGCTTTCTTT
d_call: .
j_call: TRBJ1-1
clone_size: few
v_call: TRBV6-5

cdr3_aa: CASSLAARGYTDEQFF
cdr3_nt: TGTGCCAGCAGCTTAGCGGCTAGGGGTTATACGGATGAGCAGTTCTTC
d_call: .
j_call: TRBJ2-1
clone_size: few
v_call: TRBV7-2

cdr3_aa: CASSLVDTDTQYF
cdr3_nt: TGTGCCAGCAGTTTAGTAGACACAGATACGCAGTATTTT
d_call: .
j_call: TRBJ2-3
clone_size: .
v_call: TRBV12-3/TRBV12-4

cdr3_aa: CASSYRVVGEKLFF
cdr3_nt: TGTGCCAGCAGTTACAGGGTAGTGGGTGAAAAACTGTTTTTT
d_call: .
j_call: TRBJ1-4
clone_size: .
v_call: TRBV6-2/TRBV6-3

cdr3_aa: CASSLTSGGRQETQYF
cdr3_nt: TGCGCCAGCAGCTTAACTAGCGGGGGGCGTCAAGAGACCCAGTACTTC
d_call: TRBD2
j_call: TRBJ2-5
clone_size: few
v_call: TRBV5-1

cdr3_aa: CASSSAGTAVYGYTF
cdr3_nt: TGTGCCAGCAGTTCGGCTGGGACAGCAGTCTATGGCTACACCTTC
d_call: TRBD1
j_call: TRBJ1-2
clone_size: few
v_call: TRBV28

cdr3_aa: CASSPDGVSPLHF
cdr3_nt: TGCGCCAGCAGCCCGGATGGGGTTTCACCCCTCCACTTT
d_call: .
j_call: TRBJ1-6
clone_size: few
v_call: TRBV5-1

cdr3_aa: CSARGRGKNYEQYF
cdr3_nt: TGCAGTGCTAGGGGGAGGGGGAAAAACTACGAGCAGTACTTC
d_call: .
j_call: TRBJ2-7
clone_size: .
v_call: TRBV20-1

cdr3_aa: CASSQLIVRLAGHREQFF
cdr3_nt: TGCGCCAGCAGCCAATTAATCGTAAGGCTAGCCGGCCACCGTGAGCAGTTCTTC
d_call: .
j_call: TRBJ2-1
clone_size: .
v_call: TRBV4-1

cdr3_aa: CSARDPGTGDNQPQHF
cdr3_nt: TGCAGTGCTAGAGACCCCGGGACAGGCGACAATCAGCCCCAGCATTTT
d_call: TRBD1
j_call: TRBJ1-5
clone_size: .
v_call: TRBV20-1

cdr3_aa: CASSLLAGALYEQYF
cdr3_nt: TGTGCCAGCAGCCTCTTGGCGGGGGCCCTATACGAGCAGTACTTC
d_call: .
j_call: TRBJ2-7
clone_size: .
v_call: TRBV7-9

cdr3_aa: CASSERQGLLTYEQYF
cdr3_nt: TGTGCCAGCAGTGAGAGACAGGGGCTATTGACCTACGAGCAGTACTTC
d_call: TRBD1
j_call: TRBJ2-7
clone_size: many
v_call: TRBV25-1

cdr3_aa: CASSIRRGGSYNEQFF
cdr3_nt: TGTGCCAGTAGTATAAGGCGGGGGGGCTCCTACAATGAGCAGTTCTTC
d_call: TRBD2
j_call: TRBJ2-1
clone_size: few
v_call: TRBV19

cdr3_aa: CASSVGSQGYEQYF
cdr3_nt: TGTGCCAGCAGCGTAGGCTCACAGGGCTACGAGCAGTACTTC
d_call: .
j_call: TRBJ2-7
clone_size: .
v_call: TRBV9

cdr3_aa: CSVSVGSGTGELFF
cdr3_nt: TGCAGCGTTTCGGTGGGGTCAGGGACCGGGGAGCTGTTTTTT
d_call: .
j_call: TRBJ2-2
clone_size: .
v_call: TRBV29-1

cdr3_aa: CSGGGQQETQYF
cdr3_nt: TGCAGCGGGGGGGGACAGCAAGAGACCCAGTACTTC
d_call: .
j_call: TRBJ2-5
clone_size: .
v_call: TRBV29-1

cdr3_aa: CASSVRRGEKLFF
cdr3_nt: TGTGCCAGCAGTGTTCGGAGGGGGGAAAAACTGTTTTTT
d_call: .
j_call: TRBJ1-4
clone_size: .
v_call: TRBV2

cdr3_aa: CASSPTRLWDRIYEQYF
cdr3_nt: TGTGCCAGCAGCCCCACTCGCCTTTGGGACAGGATCTACGAGCAGTACTTC
d_call: TRBD1
j_call: TRBJ2-7
clone_size: few
v_call: TRBV6-2/TRBV6-3

cdr3_aa: CASSLRPRGGEGDTQYF
cdr3_nt: TGTGCCAGCAGCCTCCGACCTCGAGGGGGGGAGGGAGATACGCAGTATTTT
d_call: .
j_call: TRBJ2-3
clone_size: .
v_call: TRBV11-1

cdr3_aa: CASSTHPGLKGSPLHF
cdr3_nt: TGTGCCAGCAGCACTCATCCGGGACTAAAGGGTTCACCCCTCCACTTT
d_call: .
j_call: TRBJ1-6
clone_size: few
v_call: TRBV7-6

cdr3_aa: CASRSGGVTYNEQFF
cdr3_nt: TGTGCCAGCAGGTCGGGGGGGGTCACCTACAATGAGCAGTTCTTC
d_call: TRBD2
j_call: TRBJ2-1
clone_size: .
v_call: TRBV2

cdr3_aa: CASSQKGTWAQTFNQPQHF
cdr3_nt: TGTGCCAGCAGCCAAAAGGGAACGTGGGCCCAAACATTTAATCAGCCCCAGCATTTT
d_call: .
j_call: TRBJ1-5
clone_size: many
v_call: TRBV28

cdr3_aa: CSARKEPYEQYF
cdr3_nt: TGCAGTGCTAGAAAGGAACCCTACGAGCAGTACTTC
d_call: .
j_call: TRBJ2-7
clone_size: .
v_call: TRBV20-1